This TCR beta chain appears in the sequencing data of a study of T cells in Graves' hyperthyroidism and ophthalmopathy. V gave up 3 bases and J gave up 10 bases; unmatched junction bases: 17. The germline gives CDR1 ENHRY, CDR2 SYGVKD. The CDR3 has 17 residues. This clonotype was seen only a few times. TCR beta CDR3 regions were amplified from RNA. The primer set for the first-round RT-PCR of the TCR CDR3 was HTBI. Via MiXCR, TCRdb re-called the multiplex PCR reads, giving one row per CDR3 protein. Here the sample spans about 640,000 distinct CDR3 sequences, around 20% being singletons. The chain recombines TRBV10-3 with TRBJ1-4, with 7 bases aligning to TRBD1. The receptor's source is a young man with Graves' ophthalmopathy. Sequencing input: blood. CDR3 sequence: CAISDPAHTRTGGKLFF. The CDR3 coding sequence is TGTGCCATCAGTGATCCGGCCCATACCCGGACAGGTGGAAAACTGTTTTTT.